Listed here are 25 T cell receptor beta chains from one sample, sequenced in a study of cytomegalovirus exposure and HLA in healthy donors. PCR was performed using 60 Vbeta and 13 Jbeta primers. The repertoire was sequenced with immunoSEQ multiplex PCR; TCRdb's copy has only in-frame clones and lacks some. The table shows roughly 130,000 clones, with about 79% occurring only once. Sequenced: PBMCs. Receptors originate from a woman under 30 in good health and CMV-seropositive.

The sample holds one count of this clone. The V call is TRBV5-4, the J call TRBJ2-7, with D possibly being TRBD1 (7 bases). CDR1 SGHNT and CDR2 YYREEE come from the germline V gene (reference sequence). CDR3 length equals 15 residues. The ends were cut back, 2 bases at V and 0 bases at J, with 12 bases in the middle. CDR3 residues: CASSLGRDSSYEQYF. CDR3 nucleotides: TGTGCCAGCAGCTTAGGGCGGGACAGCTCCTACGAGCAGTACTTC.

This CDR3 is CASSEKSGGWDEQYF. In DNA, the CDR3 is TGCGCCAGCAGTGAGAAGTCAGGGGGCTGGGACGAGCAGTACTTC. The chain uses TRBV10-1 and TRBJ2-7; 8 nucleotides agree with TRBD1. Per germline, CDR1 WNHNN and CDR2 SYGVQD (reference sequence). V lost 2 bases, J lost 5 bases, and 8 bases stayed unmatched. This CDR3 comprises 15 residues.

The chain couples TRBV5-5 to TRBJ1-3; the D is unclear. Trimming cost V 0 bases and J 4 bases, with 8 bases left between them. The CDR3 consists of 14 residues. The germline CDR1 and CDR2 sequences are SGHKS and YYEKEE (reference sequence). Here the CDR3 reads CASSLEQRGNTIYF. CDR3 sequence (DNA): TGTGCCAGCAGCTTGGAACAGAGAGGAAACACCATATATTTT.

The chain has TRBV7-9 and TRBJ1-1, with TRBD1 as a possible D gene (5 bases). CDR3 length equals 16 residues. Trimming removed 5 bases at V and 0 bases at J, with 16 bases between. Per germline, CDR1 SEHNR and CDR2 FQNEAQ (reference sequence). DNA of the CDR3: TGTGCCAGCAGCGGTCAAGACAGTCCCATGAACACTGAAGCTTTCTTT. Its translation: CASSGQDSPMNTEAFF.

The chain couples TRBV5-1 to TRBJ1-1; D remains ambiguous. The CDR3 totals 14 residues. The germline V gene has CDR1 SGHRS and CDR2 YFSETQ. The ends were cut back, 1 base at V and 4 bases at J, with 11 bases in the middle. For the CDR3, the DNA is TGCGCCAGCAGCTTGCCTGGGAGGGTCACTGAAGCTTTCTTT. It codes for CASSLPGRVTEAFF.

CDR3 coding DNA: TGTGCCAGCAGCTCAGACAGGCCCTCCGCGGATAATTCACCCCTCCACTTT. Protein sequence: CASSSDRPSADNSPLHF. The chain recombines TRBV5-4 with TRBJ1-6, with a weak D call TRBD1 (6 bases). V lost 3 bases and J lost 5, with 18 bases in between. From germline, CDR1 is SGHNT and CDR2 YYREEE (reference sequence). The CDR3 runs 17 residues.

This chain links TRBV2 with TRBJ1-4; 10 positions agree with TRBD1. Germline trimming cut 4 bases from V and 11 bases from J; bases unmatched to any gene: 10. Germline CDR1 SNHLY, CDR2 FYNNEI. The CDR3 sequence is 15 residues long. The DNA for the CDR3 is TGTGCCAGCAGTGCGGCCGGACAGGGGGAGACCAAACTGTTTTTT. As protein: CASSAAGQGETKLFF.

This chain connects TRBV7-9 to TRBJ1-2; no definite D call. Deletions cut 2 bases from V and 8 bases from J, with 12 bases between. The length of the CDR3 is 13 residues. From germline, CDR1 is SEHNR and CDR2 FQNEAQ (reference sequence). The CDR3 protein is CASSLNRRGGYTF. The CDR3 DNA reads TGTGCCAGCAGCTTAAACCGGAGAGGGGGCTACACCTTC.

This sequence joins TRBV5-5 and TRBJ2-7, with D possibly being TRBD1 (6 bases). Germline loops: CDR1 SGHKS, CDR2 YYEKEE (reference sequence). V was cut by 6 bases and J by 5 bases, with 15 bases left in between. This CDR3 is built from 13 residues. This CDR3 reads CASTPQGTDEQYF. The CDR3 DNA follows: TGTGCCAGCACCCCCCAGGGGACCGACGAGCAGTACTTC.

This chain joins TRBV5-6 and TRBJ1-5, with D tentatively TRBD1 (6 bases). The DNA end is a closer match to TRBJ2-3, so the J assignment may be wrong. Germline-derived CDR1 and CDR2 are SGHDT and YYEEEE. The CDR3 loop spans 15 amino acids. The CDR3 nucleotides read TGTGCCAGCAGCTTGCAGGGGCACAGCAATCAGCCCCAGTATTTT. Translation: CASSLQGHSNQPQYF.

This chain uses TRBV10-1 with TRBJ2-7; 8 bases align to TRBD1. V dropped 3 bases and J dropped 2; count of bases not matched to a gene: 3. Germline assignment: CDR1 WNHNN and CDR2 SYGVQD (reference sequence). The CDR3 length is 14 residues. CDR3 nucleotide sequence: TGCGCCAGCAGTGACCGGGACAGGCCCTACGAGCAGTACTTC. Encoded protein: CASSDRDRPYEQYF.

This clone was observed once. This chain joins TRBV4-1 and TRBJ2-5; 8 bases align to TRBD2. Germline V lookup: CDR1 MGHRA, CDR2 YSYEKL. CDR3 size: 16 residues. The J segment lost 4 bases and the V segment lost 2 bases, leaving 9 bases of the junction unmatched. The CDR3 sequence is CASSQLTSDEGETQYF. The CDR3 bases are TGCGCCAGCAGCCAACTGACTAGCGATGAGGGAGAGACCCAGTACTTC.

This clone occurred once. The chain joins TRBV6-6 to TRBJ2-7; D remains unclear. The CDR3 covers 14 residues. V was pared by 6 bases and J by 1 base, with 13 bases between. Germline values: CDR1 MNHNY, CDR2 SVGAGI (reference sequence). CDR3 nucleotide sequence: TGTGCCAGCAGAAACCATCACGGTTCCTACGAGCAGTACTTC. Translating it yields CASRNHHGSYEQYF.

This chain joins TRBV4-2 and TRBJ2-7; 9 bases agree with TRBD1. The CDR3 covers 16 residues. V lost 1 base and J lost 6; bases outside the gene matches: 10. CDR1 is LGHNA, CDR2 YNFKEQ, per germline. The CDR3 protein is CASSQVAGTGMGEQYF. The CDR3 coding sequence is TGTGCCAGCAGCCAAGTAGCCGGGACAGGGATGGGCGAGCAGTACTTC.

CDR3 DNA: TGTGCCAGCAGTTTAAGGACTAGCGGGGGGAACACCGGGGAGCTGTTTTTT. Translating gives CASSLRTSGGNTGELFF. This chain connects TRBV28 to TRBJ2-2; TRBD2 aligns across 13 bases. CDR1 and CDR2 (germline): MDHEN, SYDVKM. V shed 2 bases and J 1 base; nucleotides not matched to a gene: 1. This CDR3 is 17 amino acids long.

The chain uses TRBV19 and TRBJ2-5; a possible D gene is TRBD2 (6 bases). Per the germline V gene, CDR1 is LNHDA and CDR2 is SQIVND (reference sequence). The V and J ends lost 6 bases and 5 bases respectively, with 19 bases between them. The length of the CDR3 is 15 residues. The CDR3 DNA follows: TGTGCCAGTAGCCCGGAGGGTGGAGGGTGGGAGACCCAGTACTTC. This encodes CASSPEGGGWETQYF.

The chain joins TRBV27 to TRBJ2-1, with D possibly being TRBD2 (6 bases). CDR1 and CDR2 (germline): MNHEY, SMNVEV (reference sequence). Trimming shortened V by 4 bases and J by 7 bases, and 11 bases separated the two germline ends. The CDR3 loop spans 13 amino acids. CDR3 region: CASSSGVWNEQFF. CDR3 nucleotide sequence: TGTGCCAGCAGTTCGGGGGTTTGGAATGAGCAGTTCTTC.

CDR3 DNA: TGTGCCATCAGCCCCGACAGTAGTACCTACGAGCAGTACTTC. As protein: CAISPDSSTYEQYF. The gene calls are TRBV10-3 and TRBJ2-7, with a weak D call TRBD1 (5 bases). This CDR3 spans 14 amino acids. The V end lost 6 bases, the J end lost 2 bases, and 14 bases lay between the germline ends. CDR1 is ENHRY, CDR2 SYGVKD, per germline.

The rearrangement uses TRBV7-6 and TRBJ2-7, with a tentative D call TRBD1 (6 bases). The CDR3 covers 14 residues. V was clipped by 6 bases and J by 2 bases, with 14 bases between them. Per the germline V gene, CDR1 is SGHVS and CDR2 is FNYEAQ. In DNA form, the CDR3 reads TGTGCCAGCAGTCAAACAGGGCCAGCCTACGAGCAGTACTTC. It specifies CASSQTGPAYEQYF.

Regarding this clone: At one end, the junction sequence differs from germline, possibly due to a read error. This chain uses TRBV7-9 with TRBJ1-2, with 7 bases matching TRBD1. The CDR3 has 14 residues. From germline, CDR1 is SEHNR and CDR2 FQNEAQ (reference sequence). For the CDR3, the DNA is TGTTCCAGCAGCCCCCCCCACGACAGGGCTGGCTACACCTTC. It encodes CSSSPPHDRAGYTF. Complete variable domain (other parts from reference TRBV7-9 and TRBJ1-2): DTGVSQNPRHKITKRGQNVTFRCDPISEHNRLYWYRQTLGQGPEFLTYFQNEAQLEKSRLLSDRFSAERPKGSFSTLEIQRTEQGDSAMYLCSSSPPHDRAGYTFGSGTRLTVV.

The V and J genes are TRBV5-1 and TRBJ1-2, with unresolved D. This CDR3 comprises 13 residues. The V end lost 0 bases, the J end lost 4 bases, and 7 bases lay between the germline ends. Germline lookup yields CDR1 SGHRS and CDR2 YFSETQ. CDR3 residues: CASSLEGSYGYTF. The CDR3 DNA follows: TGCGCCAGCAGCTTGGAAGGGAGCTATGGCTACACCTTC.

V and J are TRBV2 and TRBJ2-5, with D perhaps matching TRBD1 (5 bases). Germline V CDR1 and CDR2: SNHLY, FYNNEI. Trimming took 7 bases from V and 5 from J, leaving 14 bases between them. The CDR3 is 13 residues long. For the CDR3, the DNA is TGTGCCAGCATTGATAGGGGCCGGGAGACCCAGTACTTC. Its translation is CASIDRGRETQYF.

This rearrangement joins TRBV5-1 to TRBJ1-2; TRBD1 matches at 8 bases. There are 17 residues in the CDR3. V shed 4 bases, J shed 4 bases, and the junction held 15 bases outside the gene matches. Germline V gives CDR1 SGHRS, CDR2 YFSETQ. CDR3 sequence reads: CASSDVGQGGEIYGYTF. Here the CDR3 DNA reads TGCGCCAGCAGCGACGTAGGACAGGGAGGCGAAATCTATGGCTACACCTTC.

CDR3 sequence: CASTRLAAALRPDTQYF. CDR3 in DNA: TGTGCCAGCACCCGTCTAGCGGCGGCTTTGCGGCCTGATACGCAGTATTTT. The chain carries TRBV13 and TRBJ2-3, with 7 bases that match TRBD2. J was trimmed by 6 bases and V by 7 bases; bases with no gene match: 19. This CDR3 spans 17 amino acids. Germline V CDR1 and CDR2: PRHDT, FYEKMQ (reference sequence).

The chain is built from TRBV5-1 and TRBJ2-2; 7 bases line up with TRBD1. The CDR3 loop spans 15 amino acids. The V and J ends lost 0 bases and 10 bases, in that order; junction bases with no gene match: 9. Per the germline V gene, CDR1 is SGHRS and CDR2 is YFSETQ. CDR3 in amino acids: CASSLAQGVSVELFF. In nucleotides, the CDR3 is TGCGCCAGCAGCTTGGCTCAGGGGGTGTCGGTGGAGCTGTTTTTT.